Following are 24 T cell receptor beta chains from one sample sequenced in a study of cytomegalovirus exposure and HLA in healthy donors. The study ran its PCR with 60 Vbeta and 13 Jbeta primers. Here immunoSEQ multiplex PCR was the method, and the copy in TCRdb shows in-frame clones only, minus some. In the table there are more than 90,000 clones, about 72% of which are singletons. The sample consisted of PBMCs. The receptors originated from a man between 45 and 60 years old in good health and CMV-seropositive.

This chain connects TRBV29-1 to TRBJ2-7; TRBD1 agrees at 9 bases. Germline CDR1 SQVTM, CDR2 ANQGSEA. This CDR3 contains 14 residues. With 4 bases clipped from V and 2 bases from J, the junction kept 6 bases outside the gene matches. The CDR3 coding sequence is TGCAGCGTTGTAAGACAGGGGGGCACCTACGAGCAGTACTTC. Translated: CSVVRQGGTYEQYF.

CDR3 coding DNA: TGTGCCAGCAGCCCGCAGGGGACCTATGGCTACACCTTC. Translation: CASSPQGTYGYTF. The genes are TRBV14 and TRBJ1-2; D might be TRBD1 (6 bases). Trimming pared 4 bases from V and 4 bases from J, leaving 10 bases between. This CDR3 spans 13 amino acids. The V gene's germline CDR1 is SGHDN and CDR2 FVKESK. The entire variable domain, with the rest obtained from reference TRBV14 and TRBJ1-2, is as follows: EAGVTQFPSHSVIEKGQTVTLRCDPISGHDNLYWYRRVMGKEIKFLLHFVKESKQDESGMPNNRFLAERTGGTYSTLKVQPAELEDSGVYFCASSPQGTYGYTFGSGTRLTVV.

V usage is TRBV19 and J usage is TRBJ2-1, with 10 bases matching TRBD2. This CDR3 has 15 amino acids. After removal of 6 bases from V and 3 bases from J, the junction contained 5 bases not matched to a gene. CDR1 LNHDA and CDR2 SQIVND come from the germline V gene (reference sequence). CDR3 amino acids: CASRLAGEGYNEQFF. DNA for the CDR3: TGTGCCAGTAGGCTAGCGGGAGAGGGCTACAATGAGCAGTTCTTC. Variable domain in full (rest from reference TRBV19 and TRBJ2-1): DGGITQSPKYLFRKEGQNVTLSCEQNLNHDAMYWYRQDPGQGLRLIYYSQIVNDFQKGDIAEGYSVSREKKESFPLTVTSAQKNPTAFYLCASRLAGEGYNEQFFGPGTRLTVL.

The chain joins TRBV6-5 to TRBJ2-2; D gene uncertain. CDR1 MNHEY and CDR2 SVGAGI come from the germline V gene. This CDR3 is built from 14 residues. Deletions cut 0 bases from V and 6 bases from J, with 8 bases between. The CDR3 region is CASSYSDLAGELFF. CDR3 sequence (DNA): TGTGCCAGCAGTTACTCTGATCTAGCCGGGGAGCTGTTTTTT.

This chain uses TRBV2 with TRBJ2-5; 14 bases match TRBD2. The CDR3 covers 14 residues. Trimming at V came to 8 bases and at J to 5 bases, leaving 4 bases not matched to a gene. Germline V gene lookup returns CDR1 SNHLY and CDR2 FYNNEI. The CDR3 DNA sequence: TGTGCCAGCTGGGGACTAGCGGGGGCTGAGACCCAGTACTTC. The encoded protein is CASWGLAGAETQYF.

The CDR3: CASSLGGKSSYNEQFF. The DNA of the CDR3 is TGTGCCAGCAGCTTGGGTGGTAAGAGCTCCTACAATGAGCAGTTCTTC. The rearrangement joins TRBV5-5 to TRBJ2-1; D call uncertain. This CDR3 region has 16 residues. With 0 bases removed from V and 0 bases from J, the gap between germline ends came to 10 bases. Germline CDR1 SGHKS, CDR2 YYEKEE (reference sequence).

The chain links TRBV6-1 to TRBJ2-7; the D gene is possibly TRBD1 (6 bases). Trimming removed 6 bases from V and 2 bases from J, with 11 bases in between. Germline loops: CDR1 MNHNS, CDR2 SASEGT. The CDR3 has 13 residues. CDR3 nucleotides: TGTGCCAGCAGCCCAACAGGGCCCTACGAGCAGTACTTC. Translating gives CASSPTGPYEQYF.

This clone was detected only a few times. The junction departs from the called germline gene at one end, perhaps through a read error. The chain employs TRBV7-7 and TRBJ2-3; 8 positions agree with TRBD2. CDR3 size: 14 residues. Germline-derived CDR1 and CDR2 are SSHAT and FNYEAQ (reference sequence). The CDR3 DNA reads TGTGCTAGCAGTGCGACTAGCGTTTCAGATACGCAGTATTTT. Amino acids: CASSATSVSDTQYF.

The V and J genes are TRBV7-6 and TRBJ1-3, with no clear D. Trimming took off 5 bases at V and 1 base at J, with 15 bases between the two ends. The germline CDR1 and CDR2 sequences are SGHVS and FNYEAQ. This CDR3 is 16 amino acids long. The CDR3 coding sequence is TGTGCCAGCAGCCCGTTCAGTGAGGGTTCTGGAAACACCATATATTTT. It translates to CASSPFSEGSGNTIYF.

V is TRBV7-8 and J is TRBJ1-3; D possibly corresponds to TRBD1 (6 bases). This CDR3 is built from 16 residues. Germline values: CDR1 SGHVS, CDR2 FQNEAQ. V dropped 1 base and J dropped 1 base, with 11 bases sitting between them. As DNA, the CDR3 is TGTGCCAGCAGCTTAGGACAGGTGGTGTCTGGAAACACCATATATTTT. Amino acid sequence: CASSLGQVVSGNTIYF.

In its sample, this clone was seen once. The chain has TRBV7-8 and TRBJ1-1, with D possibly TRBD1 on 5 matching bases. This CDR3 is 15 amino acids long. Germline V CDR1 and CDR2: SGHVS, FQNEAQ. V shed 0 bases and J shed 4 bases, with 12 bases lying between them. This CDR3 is CASSLAAGLGTEAFF. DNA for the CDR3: TGTGCCAGCAGCTTAGCGGCAGGGCTAGGCACTGAAGCTTTCTTT.

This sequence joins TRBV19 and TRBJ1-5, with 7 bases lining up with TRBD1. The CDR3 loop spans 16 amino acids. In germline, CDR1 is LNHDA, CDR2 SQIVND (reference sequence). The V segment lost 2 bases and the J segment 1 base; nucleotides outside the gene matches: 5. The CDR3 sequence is CASSILSRGSNQPQHF. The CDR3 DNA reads TGTGCCAGTAGTATACTCAGCAGGGGGAGCAATCAGCCCCAGCATTTT.

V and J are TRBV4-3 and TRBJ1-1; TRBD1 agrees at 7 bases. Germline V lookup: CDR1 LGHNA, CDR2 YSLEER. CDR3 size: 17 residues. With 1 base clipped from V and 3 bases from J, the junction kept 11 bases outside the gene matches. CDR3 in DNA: TGCGCCAGCAGCCAAGCCGGAGCGGGCACAGGGGACACTGAAGCTTTCTTT. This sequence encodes CASSQAGAGTGDTEAFF.

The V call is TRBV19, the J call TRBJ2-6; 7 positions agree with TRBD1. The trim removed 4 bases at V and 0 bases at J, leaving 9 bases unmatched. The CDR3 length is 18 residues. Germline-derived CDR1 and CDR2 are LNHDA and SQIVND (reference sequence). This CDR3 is CASSRNTGAVSGANVLTF. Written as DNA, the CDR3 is TGTGCCAGTAGTAGGAACACAGGGGCCGTCTCTGGGGCCAACGTCCTGACTTTC. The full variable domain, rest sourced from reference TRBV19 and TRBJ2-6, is DGGITQSPKYLFRKEGQNVTLSCEQNLNHDAMYWYRQDPGQGLRLIYYSQIVNDFQKGDIAEGYSVSREKKESFPLTVTSAQKNPTAFYLCASSRNTGAVSGANVLTFGAGSRLTVL.

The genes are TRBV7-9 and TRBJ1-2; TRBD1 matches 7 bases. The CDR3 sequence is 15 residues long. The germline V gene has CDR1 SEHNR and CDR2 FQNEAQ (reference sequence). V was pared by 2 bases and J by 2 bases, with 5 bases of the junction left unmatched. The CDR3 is CASSLLDRVNYGYTF. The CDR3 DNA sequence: TGTGCCAGCAGCTTATTAGACAGGGTAAACTATGGCTACACCTTC. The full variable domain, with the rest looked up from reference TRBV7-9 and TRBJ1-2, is DTGVSQNPRHKITKRGQNVTFRCDPISEHNRLYWYRQTLGQGPEFLTYFQNEAQLEKSRLLSDRFSAERPKGSFSTLEIQRTEQGDSAMYLCASSLLDRVNYGYTFGSGTRLTVV.

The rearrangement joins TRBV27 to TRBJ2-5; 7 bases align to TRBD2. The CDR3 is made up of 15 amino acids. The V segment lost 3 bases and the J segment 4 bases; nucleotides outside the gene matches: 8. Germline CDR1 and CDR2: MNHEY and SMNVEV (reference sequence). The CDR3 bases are TGTGCCAGCAGTTTGGCCGGGCCGGGGGGAGAGACCCAGTACTTC. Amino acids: CASSLAGPGGETQYF.

The DNA for the CDR3 is TGTGCCAGCAGCCGGAGCGGGGTCGCCGCCGGGGAGCTGTTTTTT. Protein sequence: CASSRSGVAAGELFF. The chain is built from TRBV11-3 and TRBJ2-2; TRBD2 agrees at 7 bases. The CDR3 has 15 residues. CDR1 and CDR2 from the germline V gene are SGHNT and YENEEA. V lost 5 bases, J lost 6 bases, and 9 bases stayed unmatched.

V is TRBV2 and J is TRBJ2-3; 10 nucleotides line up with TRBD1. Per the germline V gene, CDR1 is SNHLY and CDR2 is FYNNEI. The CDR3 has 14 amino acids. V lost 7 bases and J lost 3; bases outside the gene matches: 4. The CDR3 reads CASKKDRGTDTQYF. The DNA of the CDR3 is TGTGCCAGCAAAAAGGACAGGGGGACAGATACGCAGTATTTT.

CDR3 sequence reads: CASSLEGQSNEKLFF. The CDR3 DNA reads TGCGCCAGCAGCTTGGAGGGACAGAGTAATGAAAAACTGTTTTTT. The chain is built from TRBV5-1 and TRBJ1-4; 7 bases fit TRBD1. CDR3 size: 15 residues. The V and J ends lost 0 bases and 4 bases, in that order; junction bases with no gene match: 3. Germline V gives CDR1 SGHRS, CDR2 YFSETQ.

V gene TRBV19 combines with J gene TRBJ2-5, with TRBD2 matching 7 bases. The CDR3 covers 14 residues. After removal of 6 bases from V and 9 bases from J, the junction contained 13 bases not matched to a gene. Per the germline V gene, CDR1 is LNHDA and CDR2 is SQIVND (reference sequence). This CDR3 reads CASSPTGDGGAQYF. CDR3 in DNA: TGTGCCAGTAGCCCAACGGGGGATGGGGGGGCCCAGTACTTC.

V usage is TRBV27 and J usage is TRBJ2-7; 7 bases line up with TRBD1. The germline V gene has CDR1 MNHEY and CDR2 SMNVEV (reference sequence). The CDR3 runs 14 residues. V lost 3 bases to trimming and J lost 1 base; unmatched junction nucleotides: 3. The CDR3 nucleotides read TGTGCCAGCAGTTTGAAGGGACAGTCCTACGAGCAGTACTTC. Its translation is CASSLKGQSYEQYF.

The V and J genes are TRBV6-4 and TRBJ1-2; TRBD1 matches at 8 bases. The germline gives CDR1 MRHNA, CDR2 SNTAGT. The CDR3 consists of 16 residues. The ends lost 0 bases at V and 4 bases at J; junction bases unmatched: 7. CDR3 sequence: CASSDSGAGGIYGYTF. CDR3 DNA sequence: TGTGCCAGCAGTGACTCGGGGGCAGGGGGCATCTATGGCTACACCTTC.

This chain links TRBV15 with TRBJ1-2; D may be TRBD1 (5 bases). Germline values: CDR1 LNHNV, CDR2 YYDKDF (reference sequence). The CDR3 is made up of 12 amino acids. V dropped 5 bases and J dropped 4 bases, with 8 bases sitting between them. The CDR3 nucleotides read TGTGCCACCAGCGGTACAGGCTATGGCTACACCTTC. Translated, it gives CATSGTGYGYTF.

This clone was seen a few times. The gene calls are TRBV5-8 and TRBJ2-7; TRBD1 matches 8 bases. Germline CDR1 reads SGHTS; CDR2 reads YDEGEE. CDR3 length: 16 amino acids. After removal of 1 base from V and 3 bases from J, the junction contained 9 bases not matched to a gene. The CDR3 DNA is TGTGCCAGCAGCTTGCCTCTGAGGACAGGGTTCTACGAGCAGTACTTC. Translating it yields CASSLPLRTGFYEQYF.